The rows below give T cell receptor beta chains drawn from one sample of a study of blood T cells in healthy people across ages. One entry per CDR3 protein, called by TCRdb with MiXCR from the 5' RACE reads. Here the sample spans about 1 million distinct CDR3 sequences, approximately 25% being singletons. The sample was also reused in another study, on T cells of mothers and their children.

The specimen was blood. The source of these receptors is a girl aged 2-15 years in good health. Each CDR3 is given with its conserved first and last residue. Each record gives: clone size, V gene, CDR3 protein. Clone size appears in some rows only: once, few, many, or a class for an expanded clone.

few,TRBV7-9,CASSSRTGGREAQYF
few,TRBV6-1,CASNLAGSYGYTF
few,TRBV12-3/TRBV12-4,CASSLGLMETQYF
.,TRBV11-2,CASSLVFGYTF
few,TRBV27,CASSLAGFHEQFF
.,TRBV12-3/TRBV12-4,CASSSLQPGQGDTGELFF
.,TRBV11-2,CASSLEGGVDYNEQFF
few,TRBV10-3,CAIRVGDETEAFF
.,TRBV11-2,CASSFDRGQNEKLFF
few,TRBV5-1,CASSPLGRGKTQYF
few,TRBV10-2,CASTRTRDTDTQYF
.,TRBV5-1,CASSLAGQHYGHTF
many,TRBV28,CASRPGSGANVLTF
.,TRBV19,CASQASSGSLYEQYF
few,TRBV28,CASSGGMGALHF
.,TRBV2,CASSRLTSGGPDETQYF
.,TRBV4-2,CASSGRGGGFYEQYF
.,TRBV20-1,CSAREPDNYGYTF
.,TRBV3-1,CASSQDKGTLYGYTF
few,TRBV7-9,CASSLATDTYEQYF
.,TRBV5-1,CASSEAGQVIYEQYF
.,TRBV27,CASSPVSSGRGYEQYF